A selection of T cell receptor beta chains follows, all from one sample in a study of regulatory T cells in long-lasting Graves disease. One entry per CDR3 protein results from TCRdb running MiXCR on the multiplex PCR reads. The table has hundreds of thousands of distinct CDR3 sequences, about 16% seen once. This same sample was also part of a study on T cells in Graves' hyperthyroidism and ophthalmopathy.

Material: peripheral blood mononuclear cells (PBMCs), obtained at new diagnosis, from a patient treated with antithyroid drugs. Receptor source: a man between 18 and 35 years old with Graves disease. The CDR3 runs from the conserved cysteine through the conserved F or W. A D gene is named only where the DNA matches it firmly. Some rows mark clone size as missing; the rest say once, few, many or name a class of expanded clone.

j_call v_call clone_size d_call cdr3_aa cdr3_nt
TRBJ1-3 TRBV30 . TRBD1 CAFDRGFGNTIYF TGTGCCTTCGACAGGGGGTTTGGAAACACCATATATTTT
TRBJ1-2 TRBV5-5 many . CASSLAENYGYTF TGTGCCAGCAGCTTAGCAGAGAATTATGGCTACACCTTC
TRBJ2-7 TRBV7-2 many TRBD2 CASSLAPSGSSYEQYF TGTGCCAGCAGCTTAGCGCCTAGCGGGAGCTCCTACGAGCAGTACTTC
TRBJ2-6 TRBV5-1 few TRBD1 CASSRTGQDSGANVLTF TGCGCCAGCAGCAGGACAGGGCAAGACTCTGGGGCCAACGTCCTGACTTTC
TRBJ1-5 TRBV6-5 many . CASSYREITQPQHF TGTGCCAGCAGTTACAGGGAGATCACTCAGCCCCAGCATTTT
TRBJ2-2 TRBV7-8 many TRBD2 CASSLGSSGIGGTGELFF TGTGCCAGCAGCTTAGGCTCTAGCGGGATCGGAGGGACCGGGGAGCTGTTTTTT
TRBJ2-2 TRBV5-1 . . CASSLAGTSNTGELFF TGCGCCAGCAGCTTGGCCGGTACTTCGAACACCGGGGAGCTGTTTTTT
TRBJ2-2 TRBV7-2 few . CASSLGGGVNTGELFF TGTGCCAGCAGCTTAGGGGGGGGCGTGAACACCGGGGAGCTGTTTTTT
TRBJ1-2 TRBV30 . . CAWSALTRGYTF TGTGCCTGGAGTGCCCTTACCCGGGGCTACACCTTC
TRBJ2-7 TRBV6-2/TRBV6-3 many . CASSYPTGFSYEQYF TGTGCCAGCAGTTACCCGACAGGTTTCTCCTACGAGCAGTACTTC
TRBJ2-6 TRBV30 . . CAWSPDPSGANVLTF TGTGCCTGGAGTCCCGACCCCTCTGGGGCCAACGTCCTGACTTTC
TRBJ2-7 TRBV7-3 . . CASRSHPPRQAGYEQYF TGTGCCAGCAGATCCCACCCCCCGAGACAGGCAGGGTACGAGCAGTACTTC
TRBJ1-1 TRBV20-1 . . CSASLVLNTEAFF TGCAGTGCTAGTTTGGTATTGAACACTGAAGCTTTCTTT
TRBJ2-2 TRBV4-1 few . CASSQGPGLNTGELFF TGCGCCAGCAGCCAGGGACCGGGACTGAACACCGGGGAGCTGTTTTTT
TRBJ2-2 TRBV10-3 few . CAISEAGGAGATGELFF TGTGCCATCAGTGAGGCCGGGGGCGCGGGAGCCACCGGGGAGCTGTTTTTT
TRBJ2-1 TRBV20-1 many . CSARSASYNEQFF TGCAGTGCTAGGTCCGCTTCCTACAATGAGCAGTTCTTC